The rows below give T cell receptor beta chains drawn from one sample of a study of blood T cells in healthy people across ages. Each CDR3 protein gets one entry after TCRdb re-called the 5' RACE reads with MiXCR. The sample consists of roughly 650,000 distinct CDR3 sequences, 32% of them appearing once. Material for sequencing was blood. Receptor source: a woman aged 80 or older in good health. Both conserved end residues are trimmed from each CDR3.

len: 11; v_gene: TRBV20-1; j_gene: TRBJ2-1; CDR3aa: SARDLQGNEQF
len: 16; v_gene: TRBV9; j_gene: TRBJ2-3; CDR3aa: ASSARAGVSSSTDTQY
len: 11; v_gene: TRBV12-3/TRBV12-4; j_gene: TRBJ1-6; CDR3aa: ASSPLGGAPLH
len: 12; v_gene: TRBV6-5; j_gene: TRBJ1-2; CDR3aa: ASSSRQGADGYT
len: 14; v_gene: TRBV7-2; j_gene: TRBJ2-2; CDR3aa: ASSAFLQGNTGELF
len: 13; v_gene: TRBV9; j_gene: TRBJ2-5; CDR3aa: AGSSRISGEETQY
len: 10; v_gene: TRBV12-3/TRBV12-4; j_gene: TRBJ1-2; CDR3aa: ASSLGAGRYT
len: 15; v_gene: TRBV6-6; j_gene: TRBJ2-6; CDR3aa: ASSSSGHTSGANVLT
len: 18; v_gene: TRBV7-8; j_gene: TRBJ2-6; CDR3aa: ASSLGAGGILDSGANVLT
len: 15; v_gene: TRBV4-3; j_gene: TRBJ2-1; CDR3aa: ASSQAPGLPLGNEQF
len: 14; v_gene: TRBV5-4; j_gene: TRBJ2-3; CDR3aa: ASSPRGGGSTDTQY
len: 13; v_gene: TRBV30; j_gene: TRBJ1-5; CDR3aa: AWSVGGQGYQPQH
len: 12; v_gene: TRBV9; j_gene: TRBJ2-2; CDR3aa: ASSVDLATGELF
len: 15; v_gene: TRBV4-1; j_gene: TRBJ1-1; CDR3aa: ASSQGPVGAKNTEAF
len: 14; v_gene: TRBV10-2; j_gene: TRBJ2-1; CDR3aa: ASSGAGYSSYNEQF
len: 13; v_gene: TRBV11-1; j_gene: TRBJ2-5; CDR3aa: ASSLSGTEMETQY
len: 10; v_gene: TRBV20-1; j_gene: TRBJ2-5; CDR3aa: SVTRLQETQY
len: 14; v_gene: TRBV28; j_gene: TRBJ2-3; CDR3aa: ASSQPGQGPTDTQY
len: 13; v_gene: TRBV4-1; j_gene: TRBJ1-4; CDR3aa: ASSRDGTGSEKLF
len: 13; v_gene: TRBV4-2; j_gene: TRBJ2-1; CDR3aa: ASSPLRGGASEQF
len: 11; v_gene: TRBV25-1; j_gene: TRBJ2-1; CDR3aa: ASSNPKGIEQF
len: 11; v_gene: TRBV3-1; j_gene: TRBJ2-7; CDR3aa: ASSQVDGYEQY
len: 13; v_gene: TRBV6-5; j_gene: TRBJ2-3; CDR3aa: ASSPLAFPVDTQY
len: 10; v_gene: TRBV9; j_gene: TRBJ1-2; CDR3aa: ASSAGKLGYT
len: 12; v_gene: TRBV6-5; j_gene: TRBJ1-1; CDR3aa: ASSYSTGSTEAF
len: 10; v_gene: TRBV7-2; j_gene: TRBJ1-5; CDR3aa: ASSLALSIQH
len: 15; v_gene: TRBV12-3/TRBV12-4; j_gene: TRBJ2-5; CDR3aa: ASSFRTSGGPQETQY
len: 13; v_gene: TRBV11-2; j_gene: TRBJ2-1; CDR3aa: ASSWKTGDYNEQF
len: 10; v_gene: TRBV12-3/TRBV12-4; j_gene: TRBJ2-7; CDR3aa: ASSLVTGEQY
len: 12; v_gene: TRBV30; j_gene: NA; CDR3aa: AWRAGTGEAEQY
len: 16; v_gene: TRBV6-5; j_gene: TRBJ2-7; CDR3aa: ASSYDPSSGGAFYEQY
len: 12; v_gene: TRBV7-3; j_gene: TRBJ2-5; CDR3aa: ASSSPRGDNEQY
len: 17; v_gene: TRBV7-8; j_gene: TRBJ2-6; CDR3aa: ASSLEWGGEGGGANVLT
len: 13; v_gene: TRBV7-2; j_gene: TRBJ1-5; CDR3aa: ASSLDTYSNQPQH
len: 11; v_gene: TRBV7-8; j_gene: TRBJ2-3; CDR3aa: ASSLAWTDTQY
len: 14; v_gene: TRBV27; j_gene: TRBJ2-7; CDR3aa: ASSPGRQGSSYEQY
len: 12; v_gene: TRBV10-3; j_gene: TRBJ1-2; CDR3aa: AIGPLTGGYGYT
len: 14; v_gene: TRBV27; j_gene: TRBJ2-3; CDR3aa: ASSFASGGLTDTQY
len: 11; v_gene: TRBV19; j_gene: TRBJ2-1; CDR3aa: ASNRGRADEQF
len: 12; v_gene: TRBV11-2; j_gene: TRBJ1-1; CDR3aa: ASTLWPGNTEAF
len: 11; v_gene: TRBV20-1; j_gene: TRBJ1-2; CDR3aa: SANTGINYGYT
len: 12; v_gene: TRBV6-1; j_gene: TRBJ2-5; CDR3aa: ASSEALRVETQY
len: 11; v_gene: TRBV20-1; j_gene: TRBJ2-1; CDR3aa: SATGRTYNEQF
len: 14; v_gene: TRBV7-9; j_gene: TRBJ2-1; CDR3aa: ASSLGVNGGYNEQF
len: 11; v_gene: TRBV3-1; j_gene: TRBJ1-1; CDR3aa: ASSPPGSNEAF
len: 14; v_gene: TRBV12-3/TRBV12-4; j_gene: TRBJ2-2; CDR3aa: ASRPSGAQSSGELF
len: 12; v_gene: TRBV5-1; j_gene: TRBJ2-4; CDR3aa: ASSLGDRVAERY
len: 12; v_gene: TRBV4-1; j_gene: NA; CDR3aa: ASSQETRIGEQY
len: 14; v_gene: TRBV7-3; j_gene: TRBJ2-2; CDR3aa: ASSLPGLGGTGELF
len: 12; v_gene: TRBV6-6; j_gene: TRBJ1-1; CDR3aa: ASGGSLTWTEAF
len: 14; v_gene: TRBV7-9; j_gene: TRBJ1-2; CDR3aa: ASSPAGQAGSYGYT
len: 14; v_gene: TRBV7-2; j_gene: TRBJ2-5; CDR3aa: ASSPLTVLGQETQY
len: 13; v_gene: TRBV7-2; j_gene: TRBJ2-1; CDR3aa: ASSLGGTRHNENF
len: 14; v_gene: TRBV12-3/TRBV12-4; j_gene: TRBJ1-5; CDR3aa: ASSLTGDPRNQPQH
len: 13; v_gene: TRBV7-6; j_gene: TRBJ2-1; CDR3aa: ASSLGGRGNNEQF
len: 12; v_gene: TRBV7-2; j_gene: TRBJ2-4; CDR3aa: ASSLVQGWVEQY
len: 14; v_gene: TRBV5-1; j_gene: TRBJ1-2; CDR3aa: ASSLSPGDSNYGYT
len: 12; v_gene: TRBV4-3; j_gene: TRBJ1-2; CDR3aa: ASSQAPGNYIHT
len: 17; v_gene: TRBV7-7; j_gene: TRBJ1-6; CDR3aa: ASSLVGDRTRSYNSPLH